The text below deals with one T cell receptor (beta chain). Some clones are missing from TCRdb's copy, which holds only in-frame ones; the method was immunoSEQ multiplex PCR. The sample has about 140,000 clones, about 91% seen once; the top ten hold roughly 10%. Trimming took off 3 bases at V and 1 base at J, with 6 bases between the two ends. The CDR3 is 13 amino acids. The germline V gene has CDR1 SGHNT and CDR2 YENEEA. This sample is part of a study of cytotoxic CD8 clonotypes in ibrutinib-treated CLL. The V and J genes are TRBV11-3 and TRBJ2-5; D is unclear. Sequences were derived from PBMCs, sampled after 12 months of ibrutinib treatment. The TCR was taken from a human donor with chronic lymphocytic leukemia. In DNA, the CDR3 is TGTGCCAGCAGCTTGGAGCCCCAAGAGACCCAGTACTTC. Protein product: CASSLEPQETQYF.